A single sample is the source of the 14 T cell receptor beta chains below, sequenced in a study of OX40 agonist ivuxolimab in advanced cancers. Some clones are missing from TCRdb's copy, which holds only in-frame ones; the method was immunoSEQ multiplex PCR. This table has tens of thousands of clones, 82% appearing once. Sample: CD4+ or CD8+ T cells sorted from blood, taken in a trial of the OX40 agonist ivuxolimab. These receptors were obtained from an adult with an advanced solid tumor such as melanoma, head and neck, liver or kidney cancer.

The J gene is TRBJ2-5, the V gene TRBV7-2; no reliable D call. Trimming pared 3 bases from V and 5 bases from J, leaving 4 bases between. The germline CDR1 and CDR2 sequences are SGHTA and FQGNSA. This CDR3 contains 11 residues. The CDR3 here is CASSFTETQYF. The CDR3 DNA is TGTGCCAGCAGCTTTACCGAGACCCAGTACTTC.

The V call is TRBV27, the J call TRBJ2-1, with a tentative D call TRBD1 (5 bases). V lost 6 bases, J lost 2 bases, and 8 bases lay in between. This CDR3 is built from 13 residues. The V gene's germline CDR1 is MNHEY and CDR2 SMNVEV (reference sequence). DNA for the CDR3: TGTGCCAGCAGCCGACAGACCTACAATGAGCAGTTCTTC. Amino acid sequence: CASSRQTYNEQFF.

The chain links TRBV11-2 to TRBJ2-3; 7 positions match TRBD2. Trimming cost V 6 bases and J 4 bases; bases outside gene matches: 13. This CDR3 contains 16 residues. Germline V gene data show CDR1 as SGHAT and CDR2 as FQNNGV. CDR3 DNA: TGTGCCAGCAGTTCCAGAGGCGGGGGAGGATCAGATACGCAGTATTTT. Translating gives CASSSRGGGGSDTQYF.

The J gene is TRBJ1-3, the V gene TRBV9; TRBD1 agrees at 12 bases. Germline loops: CDR1 SGDLS, CDR2 YYNGEE. The CDR3 covers 17 residues. The V segment lost 4 bases and the J segment 3 bases; nucleotides outside the gene matches: 8. This CDR3 reads CASSIYGTGGDGNTIYF. The CDR3 nucleotides read TGTGCCAGCAGCATATACGGGACAGGGGGCGATGGAAACACCATATATTTT.

This clone was seen more than once but under ten times. The rearrangement uses TRBV5-1 and TRBJ2-7, with D hard to call. Germline CDR1 is SGHRS and CDR2 is YFSETQ. V was clipped by 1 base and J by 0 bases, with 8 bases between them. The CDR3 has 14 amino acids. The CDR3 coding sequence is TGCGCCAGCAGCTTGAGTGCAGCCTCCTACGAGCAGTACTTC. It codes for CASSLSAASYEQYF.

The V and J genes are TRBV4-1 and TRBJ1-1; D gene uncertain. The CDR3 loop spans 16 amino acids. Deletions cut 5 bases from V and 0 bases from J, with 16 bases between. Germline V gene sequence: CDR1 MGHRA, CDR2 YSYEKL. The CDR3 DNA follows: TGCGCCAGCAGCTCACCACACGCGCCTATGAACACTGAAGCTTTCTTT. Protein sequence: CASSSPHAPMNTEAFF.

This sequence joins TRBV11-2 and TRBJ2-5; the D call may be TRBD1 or TRBD2 (5 bases each). CDR3 length: 16 amino acids. Trimming shortened V by 1 base and J by 1 base, and 13 bases separated the two germline ends. The V gene's germline CDR1 is SGHAT and CDR2 FQNNGV. For the CDR3, the DNA is TGTGCCAGCAGCTTAGGAGGGACGAGATCCCAAGAGACCCAGTACTTC. The encoded protein is CASSLGGTRSQETQYF.

This clone was counted a single time. V gene TRBV9 combines with J gene TRBJ2-3; 7 positions match TRBD2. Looked up from germline, CDR1 is SGDLS and CDR2 is YYNGEE. The CDR3 length is 16 residues. The V gene end was trimmed by 0 bases and the J gene end by 1 base; junction bases not matched to a gene: 5. The CDR3 DNA reads TGTGCCAGCAGCGTAGCTGCCCTAGCGGGCACAGATACGCAGTATTTT. Amino acid sequence: CASSVAALAGTDTQYF.

The V gene is TRBV6-5, the J gene TRBJ2-1, with D possibly TRBD2 on 6 matching bases. Germline CDR1 MNHEY, CDR2 SVGAGI. The CDR3 spans 15 residues. V lost 6 bases to trimming and J lost 1 base, with 13 bases between them. The CDR3 nucleotides are TGTGCCAGCAGACGTGATAGCGGATCCTACAATGAGCAGTTCTTC. It translates to CASRRDSGSYNEQFF.

V usage is TRBV19 and J usage is TRBJ1-2; TRBD1 matches 12 bases. Losses at the gene ends were 4 bases for V and 0 bases for J; bases not matched to a gene: 0. This CDR3 is built from 15 residues. Germline V gives CDR1 LNHDA, CDR2 SQIVND (reference sequence). CDR3 DNA sequence: TGTGCCAGTAGTAGGGACAGGGGGCCTAACTATGGCTACACCTTC. Translated: CASSRDRGPNYGYTF.

This sequence joins TRBV10-3 and TRBJ1-4; the D gene is possibly TRBD1 (5 bases). V lost 2 bases and J 6 bases, leaving 10 bases between the germline ends. Per germline, CDR1 ENHRY and CDR2 SYGVKD. This CDR3 has 14 residues. DNA for the CDR3: TGTGCCATCAGTGAGGGGGACTGGGATGAAAAACTGTTTTTT. It encodes CAISEGDWDEKLFF.

CDR3 amino acids: CASSLRGLSTDTQYF. The CDR3, as DNA: TGTGCCAGCAGCCTACGGGGGCTGAGCACAGATACGCAGTATTTT. V usage is TRBV9 and J usage is TRBJ2-3; perhaps D is TRBD1 or TRBD2 (6 bases each). Germline lookup yields CDR1 SGDLS and CDR2 YYNGEE. CDR3 length: 15 residues. Trimming removed 4 bases at V and 0 bases at J, with 12 bases between.

This rearrangement joins TRBV10-3 to TRBJ2-7; 7 bases match TRBD2. Germline V gene sequence: CDR1 ENHRY, CDR2 SYGVKD. V was clipped by 9 bases and J by 2 bases; unmatched bases: 7. The CDR3 contains 13 residues. CDR3 region: CAIAGTGTYEQYF. For the CDR3, the DNA is TGTGCCATAGCGGGGACGGGAACCTACGAGCAGTACTTC.

The rearrangement joins TRBV6-1 to TRBJ1-5; 7 nucleotides align to TRBD1. The CDR3 consists of 14 residues. CDR1 is MNHNS and CDR2 is SASEGT in the germline V gene. J was trimmed by 7 bases and V by 3 bases; bases with no gene match: 6. CDR3 residues: CASSDYRGLQPQHF. CDR3 bases: TGTGCCAGCAGTGATTACAGGGGTCTACAGCCCCAGCATTTT.